This paragraph covers one T cell receptor beta chain sequence. This CDR3 region has 10 residues. Germline V gene sequence: CDR1 SGHRS, CDR2 YFSETQ. Trimming removed 2 bases from V and 4 bases from J, with 0 bases in between. Every bit of the isolated RNA underwent reverse transcription, so sequencing read expressed TCRB transcripts. Regulatory, naive and central memory T cell samples averaged approximately 3.9 million reads. The protocol was immunoSEQ multiplex PCR, while the TCRdb copy is restricted to in-frame clones and leaves out a portion. There are 300,000 to 400,000 clones in the sample; 8% occur only once, and roughly 0.44% lies in the top ten. The sample originates from a study of beta chain features in type 1 diabetes.

The origin of this receptor is a woman aged 18-30 years in good health. V usage is TRBV5-1 and J usage is TRBJ1-1, with D unclear. Specimen: central memory CD4+ T cells from blood. CDR3 in DNA: TGCGCCAGCAGCTTCACTGAAGCTTTCTTT. Translation: CASSFTEAFF.